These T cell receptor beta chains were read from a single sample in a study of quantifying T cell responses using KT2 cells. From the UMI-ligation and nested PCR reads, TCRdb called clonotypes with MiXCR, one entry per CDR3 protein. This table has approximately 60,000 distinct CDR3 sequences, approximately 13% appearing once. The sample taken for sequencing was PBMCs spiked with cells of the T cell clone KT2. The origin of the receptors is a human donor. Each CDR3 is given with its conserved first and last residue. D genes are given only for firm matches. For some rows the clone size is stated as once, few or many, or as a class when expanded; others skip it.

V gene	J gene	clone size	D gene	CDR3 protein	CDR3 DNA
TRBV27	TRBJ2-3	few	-	CASPRARRPASGTQYF	TGTGCCAGCCCAAGGGCCAGGAGGCCCGCCTCCGGTACGCAGTATTTT
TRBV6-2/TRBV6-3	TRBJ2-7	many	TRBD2	CASSYSSLAGGYEQYF	TGTGCCAGCAGTTACTCGAGTCTAGCGGGAGGGTACGAGCAGTACTTC
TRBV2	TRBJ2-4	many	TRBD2	CASSEVGSGTLNIQYF	TGTGCCAGCAGTGAAGTGGGTAGCGGGACCTTAAACATTCAGTACTTC
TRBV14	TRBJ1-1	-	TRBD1	CASRFSGGNGEAFF	TGTGCCAGCAGGTTTTCAGGGGGGAATGGTGAAGCTTTCTTT
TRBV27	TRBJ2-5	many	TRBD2	CASSLLAGGQETQYF	TGTGCCAGCAGTCTTCTAGCGGGGGGTCAAGAGACCCAGTACTTC
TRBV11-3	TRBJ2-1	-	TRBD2	CASSPRGGALYEQFF	TGTGCCAGCAGCCCCCGGGGGGGGGCGTTGTATGAGCAGTTCTTC
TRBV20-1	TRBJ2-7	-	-	CSASVAVEVSSYEQYF	TGCAGTGCTAGCGTAGCGGTTGAGGTCAGCTCCTACGAGCAGTACTTC
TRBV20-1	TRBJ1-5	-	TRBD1	CSARDPTPGGLSNQPQHF	TGCAGTGCTAGAGATCCTACCCCAGGGGGGTTAAGCAATCAGCCCCAGCATTTT
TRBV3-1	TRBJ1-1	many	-	CASSQEFRRAFF	TGTGCCAGCAGCCAGGAGTTTCGGCGAGCTTTCTTT
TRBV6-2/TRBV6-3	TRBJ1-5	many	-	CASRRGELQHF	TGTGCCAGCAGGAGGGGGGAGCTACAGCATTTT
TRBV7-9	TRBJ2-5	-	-	CASTPRDLETQYF	TGTGCCAGCACCCCGAGGGATCTGGAGACCCAGTACTTC
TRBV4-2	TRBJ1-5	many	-	CASSHLGINQPQHF	TGTGCCAGCAGCCACTTAGGAATCAATCAGCCCCAGCATTTT
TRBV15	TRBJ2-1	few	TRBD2	CATSRKKGGVIPSGAYNEQFF	TGTGCCACCAGCAGAAAAAAGGGAGGAGTGATCCCTAGCGGGGCCTACAATGAGCAGTTCTTC
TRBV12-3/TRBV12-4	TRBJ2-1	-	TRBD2	CASSLGLADEQFF	TGTGCCAGCAGTCTGGGACTAGCGGATGAGCAGTTCTTC
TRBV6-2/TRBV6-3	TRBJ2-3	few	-	CASSRGDTQYF	TGTGCCAGCAGCCGGGGAGATACGCAGTATTTT
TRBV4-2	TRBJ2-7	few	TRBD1	CASSQLTGNPYEQYF	TGTGCCAGCAGCCAACTGACAGGGAACCCCTACGAGCAGTACTTC